This TCR beta chain was sequenced in a study of patients and donors after allogeneic stem cell transplantation. The CDR3 totals 14 residues. The junction had 5 bases not matched to a gene; V was cut back by 6 bases and J by 4 bases. CDR1 is LNHDA, CDR2 SQIVND, per germline (reference sequence). TCRdb called the RT-PCR reads again in MiXCR, with one record for every CDR3 protein. The sample lists 200,000 to 250,000 distinct CDR3 sequences, roughly 14% occurring once. The chain has TRBV19 and TRBJ2-5, with 10 bases lining up with TRBD1. This TCR came from a human donor who was either an allogeneic HSCT recipient or a stem cell or donor lymphocyte infusion donor (not recorded which). It is not recorded whose cells these are; they may come from a transplant donor. The sequenced material came from blood, either unsorted or a sorted T cell fraction (not recorded which). CDR3 sequence reads: CASRDRGETETQYF. For the CDR3, the DNA is TGTGCCAGTAGGGACAGGGGGGAAACAGAGACCCAGTACTTC.